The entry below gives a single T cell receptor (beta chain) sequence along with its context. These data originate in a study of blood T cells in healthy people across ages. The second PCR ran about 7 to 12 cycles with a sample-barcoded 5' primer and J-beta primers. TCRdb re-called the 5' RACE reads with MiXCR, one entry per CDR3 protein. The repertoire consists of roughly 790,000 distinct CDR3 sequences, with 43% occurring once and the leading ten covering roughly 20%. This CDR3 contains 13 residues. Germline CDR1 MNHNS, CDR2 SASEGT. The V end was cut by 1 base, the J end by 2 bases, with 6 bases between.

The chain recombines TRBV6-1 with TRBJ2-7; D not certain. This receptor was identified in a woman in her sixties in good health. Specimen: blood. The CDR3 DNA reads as TGTGCCAGCAGTGAAGTTTCTCCCTACGAGCAGTACTTC. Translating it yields CASSEVSPYEQYF.